This TCR beta chain was documented in a study of T-cell memory formation after mild COVID-19. Turning to this clonotype: Its target is not known.

It was 5'RACE with constant-segment primers that produced the TCR alpha and TCR beta cDNA libraries, which carried sample barcodes and UMIs. In TCRdb, the 5' RACE reads were re-called with MiXCR into one record per CDR3 protein. The sample lists around 390,000 distinct CDR3 sequences, 16% occurring once. Germline values: CDR1 MGHRA, CDR2 YSYEKL. The V gene lost 4 bases and the J gene lost 0 bases, with 16 bases spanning the gap. The CDR3 contains 17 residues. Study-level results: Pre-infection memory already had some responding clones, implying cross-reactive memory joined. CD4+ contracting clones were mainly CM and EM; CD8+ ones, EMRA.

The sample consisted of PBMCs or a T cell subset sorted from them (not recorded which). The chain is built from TRBV4-1 and TRBJ2-1; no reliable D call. The source of this sequence is a man aged 18 to 29 who had mild COVID-19 (a few samples of this study predate the infection). Cell type and time point are not known. The CDR3 here is CASSPRPDWVSYNEQFF. The CDR3, as DNA: TGCGCCAGCAGCCCCCGCCCCGACTGGGTCTCCTACAATGAGCAGTTCTTC.